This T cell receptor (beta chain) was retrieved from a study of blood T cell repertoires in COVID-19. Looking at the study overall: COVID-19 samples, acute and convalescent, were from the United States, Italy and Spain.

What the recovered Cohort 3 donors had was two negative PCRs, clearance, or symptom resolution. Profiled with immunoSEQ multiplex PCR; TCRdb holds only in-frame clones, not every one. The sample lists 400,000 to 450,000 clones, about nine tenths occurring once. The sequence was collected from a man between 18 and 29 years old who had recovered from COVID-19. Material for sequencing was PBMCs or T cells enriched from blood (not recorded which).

The CDR3 here is CSAGEGLGTDTQYF. The CDR3 DNA follows: TGCAGCGCGGGGGAAGGACTCGGCACAGATACGCAGTATTTT. This sequence joins TRBV29-1 and TRBJ2-3; possibly TRBD2 for D (6 bases). Looked up from germline, CDR1 is SQVTM and CDR2 is ANQGSEA. Trimming cost V 7 bases and J 1 base, with 15 bases left between them. This CDR3 has 14 residues.